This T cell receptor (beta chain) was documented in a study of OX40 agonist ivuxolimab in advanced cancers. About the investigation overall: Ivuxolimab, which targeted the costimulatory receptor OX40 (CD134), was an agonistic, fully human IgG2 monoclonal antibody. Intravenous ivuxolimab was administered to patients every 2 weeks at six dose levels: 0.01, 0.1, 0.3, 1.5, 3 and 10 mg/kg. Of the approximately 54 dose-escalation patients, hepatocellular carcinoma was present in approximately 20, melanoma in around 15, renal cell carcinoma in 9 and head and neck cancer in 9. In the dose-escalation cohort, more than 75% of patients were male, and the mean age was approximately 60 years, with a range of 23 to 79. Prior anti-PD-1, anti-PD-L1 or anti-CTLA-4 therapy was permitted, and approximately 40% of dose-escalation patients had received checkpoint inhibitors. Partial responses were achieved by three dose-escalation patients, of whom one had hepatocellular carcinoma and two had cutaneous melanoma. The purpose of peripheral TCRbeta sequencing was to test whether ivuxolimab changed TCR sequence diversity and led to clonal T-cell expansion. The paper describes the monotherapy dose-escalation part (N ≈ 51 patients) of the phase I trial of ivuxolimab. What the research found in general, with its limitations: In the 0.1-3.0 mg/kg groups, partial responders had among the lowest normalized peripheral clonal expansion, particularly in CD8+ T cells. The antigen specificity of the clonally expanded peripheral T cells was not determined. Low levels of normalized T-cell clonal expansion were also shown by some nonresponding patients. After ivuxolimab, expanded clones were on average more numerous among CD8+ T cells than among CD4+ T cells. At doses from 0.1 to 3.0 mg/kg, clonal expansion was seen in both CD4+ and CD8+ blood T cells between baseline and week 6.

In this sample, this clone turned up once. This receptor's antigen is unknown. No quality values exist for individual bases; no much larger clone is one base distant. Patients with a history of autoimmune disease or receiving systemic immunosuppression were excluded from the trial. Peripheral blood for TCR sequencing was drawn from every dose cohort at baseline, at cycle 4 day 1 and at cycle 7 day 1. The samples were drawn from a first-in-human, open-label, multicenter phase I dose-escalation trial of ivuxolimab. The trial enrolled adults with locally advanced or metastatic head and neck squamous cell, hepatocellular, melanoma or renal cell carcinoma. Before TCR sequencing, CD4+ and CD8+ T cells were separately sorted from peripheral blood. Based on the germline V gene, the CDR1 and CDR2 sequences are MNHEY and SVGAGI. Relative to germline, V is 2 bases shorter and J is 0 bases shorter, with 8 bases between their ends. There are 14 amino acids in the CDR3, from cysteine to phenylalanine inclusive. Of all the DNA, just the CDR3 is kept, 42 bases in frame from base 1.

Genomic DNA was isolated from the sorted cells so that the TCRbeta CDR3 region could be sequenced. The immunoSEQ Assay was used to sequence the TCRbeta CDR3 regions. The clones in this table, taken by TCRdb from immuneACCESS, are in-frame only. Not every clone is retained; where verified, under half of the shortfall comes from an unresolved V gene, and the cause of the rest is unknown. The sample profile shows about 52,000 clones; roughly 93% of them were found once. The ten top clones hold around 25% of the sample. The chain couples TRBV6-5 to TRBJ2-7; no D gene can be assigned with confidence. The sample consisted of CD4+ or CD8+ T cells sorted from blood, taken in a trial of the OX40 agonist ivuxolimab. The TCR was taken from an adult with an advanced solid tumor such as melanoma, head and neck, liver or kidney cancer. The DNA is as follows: TGTGCCAGCAGTTACGGCAGAAGCTCCTACGAGCAGTACTTC. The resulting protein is CASSYGRSSYEQYF.